These 17 T cell receptor beta chains were all obtained from the same sample, sequenced in a study of T cells in Graves' hyperthyroidism and ophthalmopathy. It was RNA transcripts that yielded the amplified TCR beta CDR3 regions. The primer set for the first-round RT-PCR of the TCR CDR3 was HTBI. Via MiXCR, TCRdb re-called the multiplex PCR reads, giving one row per CDR3 protein. The sample records about 290,000 distinct CDR3 sequences, approximately 17% being singletons. Sequencing was carried out using blood. Receptors were obtained from a woman aged 55-70 years with Graves' ophthalmopathy.

This clonotype has a count of ten or more. J is TRBJ2-7 and V is TRBV4-2; 10 nucleotides align to TRBD1. Germline V gene lookup returns CDR1 LGHNA and CDR2 YNFKEQ. The CDR3 is 15 amino acids. V trimming: 7 bases; J trimming: 2 bases; junction bases outside the gene matches: 8. CDR3 sequence: CASNPGQGTTYEQYF. Written as DNA, the CDR3 is TGTGCCAGCAACCCGGGACAGGGGACAACCTACGAGCAGTACTTC.

This clonotype was counted many times. The rearrangement uses TRBV5-1 and TRBJ2-7; TRBD1 might be the D (6 bases). The CDR3 is made up of 14 amino acids. Germline V CDR1 and CDR2: SGHRS, YFSETQ. The germline V and J ends were trimmed by 0 bases and 1 base, with 8 bases remaining between them. CDR3 nucleotides: TGCGCCAGCAGCTTGGAGAGGGGGTCCTACGAGCAGTACTTC. This encodes CASSLERGSYEQYF.

This clonotype came up many times. The chain has TRBV6-5 and TRBJ2-7, with TRBD2 as a possible D gene (6 bases). Germline assignment: CDR1 MNHEY and CDR2 SVGAGI. Trimming took off 2 bases at V and 2 bases at J, with 13 bases between the two ends. This CDR3 is built from 15 residues. CDR3 sequence: CASSYEGTGAYEQYF. The CDR3 coding sequence is TGTGCCAGCAGTTACGAGGGGACGGGGGCCTACGAGCAGTACTTC.

The V call is TRBV18, the J call TRBJ2-6, with D perhaps matching TRBD1 or TRBD2 (5 bases each). CDR1 and CDR2 from the germline V gene are KGHSH and LQKENI. This CDR3 has 17 amino acids. The V end was cut by 6 bases, the J end by 1 base, with 16 bases between. CDR3 loop: CASSQGPGTSGANVLTF. For the CDR3, the DNA is TGTGCCAGCTCCCAAGGTCCAGGGACGTCTGGGGCCAACGTCCTGACTTTC.

In its sample, this clonotype was seen many times. The chain joins TRBV5-8 to TRBJ2-3; 11 bases map to TRBD1. Trimming removed 5 bases from V and 4 bases from J; junction bases left unmatched: 6. CDR1 and CDR2 (germline): SGHTS, YDEGEE. CDR3 length: 15 amino acids. CDR3 in DNA: TGTGCCAGCAGACATCCGGGACAGGGGGCAGATACGCAGTATTTT. It encodes CASRHPGQGADTQYF.

The sample holds a few counts of this clonotype. This sequence joins TRBV6-2 or TRBV6-3 and TRBJ2-3; 10 bases match TRBD2. The germline CDR1 and CDR2 sequences are MNHEY and SVGEGT. The CDR3 is made up of 16 amino acids. Trimming took 0 bases from V and 2 from J; bases not matched to a gene: 2. The DNA of the CDR3 is TGTGCCAGCAGTTACTCGACTAGCGGGTACACAGATACGCAGTATTTT. Protein: CASSYSTSGYTDTQYF.

This clonotype was seen more than once but under ten times. J is TRBJ2-7 and V is TRBV7-9, with TRBD2 matching 7 bases. The germline CDR1 and CDR2 sequences are SEHNR and FQNEAQ (reference sequence). The trim removed 1 base at V and 5 bases at J, leaving 11 bases unmatched. The CDR3 consists of 16 residues. CDR3 sequence (DNA): TGTGCCAGCAGCTTAGGGGAGGGCCCGGGCCGAAACGAGCAGTACTTC. Protein sequence: CASSLGEGPGRNEQYF.

As for this clonotype: The DNA is left out, because the CDR3 cannot be placed on it with certainty; the CDR3 is given as TCRdb lists it. The V and J genes are TRBV29-1 and TRBJ2-3; TRBD1, the D gene given by the table, was not confirmed from the DNA. CDR1 is SQVTM and CDR2 is ANQGSEA in the germline V gene. Both ends counted, the CDR3 spans 23 residues. CDR3 protein: CSVEGDAHSYEQYFGPGTDTQYF.

In this sample, this clonotype turned up a few times. The V gene is TRBV5-4, the J gene TRBJ1-3, with D perhaps matching TRBD1 (6 bases). This CDR3 contains 14 residues. Trimming took 5 bases from V and 0 from J, leaving 9 bases between them. From germline, CDR1 is SGHNT and CDR2 YYREEE (reference sequence). CDR3 nucleotide sequence: TGTGCCAGCAGGAAGGACAGCTCTGGAAACACCATATATTTT. Translated: CASRKDSSGNTIYF.

The table lists this clonotype with many counts. CDR3 DNA sequence: TGTGCCAGCAGGGACCCGACTAGCGGGAGTAGCACAGATACGCAGTATTTT. Translated: CASRDPTSGSSTDTQYF. This chain joins TRBV12-3 or TRBV12-4 and TRBJ2-3; 12 bases align to TRBD2. J was trimmed by 0 bases and V by 6 bases; bases with no gene match: 7. The CDR3 consists of 17 residues.

This clonotype was seen repeatedly, ten times or more. Here the CDR3 DNA reads TGTGCCAGCAGACCCACCGGGACAGACCGAAGCAACTATGGCTACACCTTC. It translates to CASRPTGTDRSNYGYTF. The chain recombines TRBV28 with TRBJ1-2; TRBD1 matches at 7 bases. CDR3 size: 17 residues. Germline CDR1 is MDHEN and CDR2 is SYDVKM. V gave up 6 bases and J gave up 2 bases; unmatched junction bases: 15.

V usage is TRBV9 and J usage is TRBJ1-1; D gene unclear. V shed 1 base and J shed 3 bases, with 7 bases lying between them. This CDR3 comprises 13 residues. Germline V gene sequence: CDR1 SGDLS, CDR2 YYNGEE. Here the CDR3 reads CASSVLLYTEAFF. The CDR3 region has the DNA TGTGCCAGCAGCGTACTTCTCTACACTGAAGCTTTCTTT.

Ten or more counts support this clonotype. The gene calls are TRBV6-2 or TRBV6-3 and TRBJ2-3, with D hard to call. V lost 3 bases, J lost 5 bases, and 12 bases lay in between. CDR1 is MNHEY and CDR2 is SVGEGT in the germline V gene. This CDR3 has 14 amino acids. The DNA for the CDR3 is TGTGCCAGCAGTTATGCGGCTTCCCGAGATACGCAGTATTTT. Translated: CASSYAASRDTQYF.

As regards this clonotype: At one end the junction does not follow the germline gene, possibly because of a read error. Here the CDR3 reads CSAGDLSEQGAAGYTF. The CDR3, as DNA: TGCAGTGCTGGAGACCTGTCGGAACAGGGGGCCGCTGGCTACACCTTC. This chain connects TRBV20-1 to TRBJ1-2, with 9 bases that match TRBD1. The V gene's germline CDR1 is DFQATT and CDR2 SNEGSKA (reference sequence). The CDR3 is made up of 16 amino acids.

This clonotype was counted at least ten times. The V and J genes are TRBV7-2 and TRBJ2-5, with 8 bases matching TRBD2. CDR1 is SGHTA and CDR2 is FQGNSA in the germline V gene. CDR3 length: 16 residues. With 5 bases clipped from V and 5 bases from J, the junction kept 13 bases outside the gene matches. This CDR3 is CASSPLSGSILETQYF. The DNA of the CDR3 is TGTGCCAGCAGCCCCCTGAGCGGGAGTATCTTGGAGACCCAGTACTTC. Full variable domain (rest looked up from reference TRBV7-2 and TRBJ2-5): GAGVSQSPSNKVTEKGKDVELRCDPISGHTALYWYRQSLGQGLEFLIYFQGNSAPDKSGLPSDRFSAERTGGSVSTLTIQRTQQEDSAVYLCASSPLSGSILETQYFGPGTRLLVL.

At least ten counts were recorded for this clonotype. The chain is built from TRBV27 and TRBJ1-2; tentative D call: TRBD1 (6 bases). V was pared by 5 bases and J by 4 bases, with 8 bases between. The CDR3 is 12 residues long. The germline V gene has CDR1 MNHEY and CDR2 SMNVEV (reference sequence). In DNA, the CDR3 is TGTGCCAGCAGTGGGGGCCGCTATGGCTACACCTTC. Translating it yields CASSGGRYGYTF.

The rearrangement joins TRBV20-1 to TRBJ2-7; 8 bases are a match to TRBD2. Germline CDR1 is DFQATT and CDR2 is SNEGSKA (reference sequence). This CDR3 is 15 amino acids long. Trimming cost V 5 bases and J 2 bases; bases outside gene matches: 11. The CDR3 nucleotides read TGCAGTGCTGGTACTAGCGGACTCACTCCCTACGAGCAGTACTTC. It yields the protein CSAGTSGLTPYEQYF.